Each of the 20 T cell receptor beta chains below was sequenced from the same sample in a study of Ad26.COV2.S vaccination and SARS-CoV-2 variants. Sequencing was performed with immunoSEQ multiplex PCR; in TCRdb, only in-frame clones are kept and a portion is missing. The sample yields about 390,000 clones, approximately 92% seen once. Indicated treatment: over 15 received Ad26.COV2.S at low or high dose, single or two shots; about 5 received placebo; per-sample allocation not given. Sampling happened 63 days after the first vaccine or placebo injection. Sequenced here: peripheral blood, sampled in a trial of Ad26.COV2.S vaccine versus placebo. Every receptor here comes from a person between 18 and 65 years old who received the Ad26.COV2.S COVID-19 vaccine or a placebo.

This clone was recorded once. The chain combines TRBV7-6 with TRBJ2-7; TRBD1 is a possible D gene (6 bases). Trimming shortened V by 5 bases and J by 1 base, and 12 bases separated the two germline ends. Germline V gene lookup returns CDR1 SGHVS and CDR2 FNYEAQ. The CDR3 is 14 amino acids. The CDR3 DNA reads TGTGCCAGCAGCATACGGGACACTTCCTACGAGCAGTACTTC. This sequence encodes CASSIRDTSYEQYF.

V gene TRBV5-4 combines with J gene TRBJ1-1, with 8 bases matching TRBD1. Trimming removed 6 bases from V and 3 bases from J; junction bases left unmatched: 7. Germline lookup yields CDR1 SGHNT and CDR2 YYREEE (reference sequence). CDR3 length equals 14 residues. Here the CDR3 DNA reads TGTGCCAGCAACCCCGGGACAGGCTACACTGAAGCTTTCTTT. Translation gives CASNPGTGYTEAFF.

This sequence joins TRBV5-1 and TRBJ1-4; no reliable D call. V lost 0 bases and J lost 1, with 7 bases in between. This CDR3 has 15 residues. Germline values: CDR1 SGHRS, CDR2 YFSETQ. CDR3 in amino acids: CASSLDSQTNEKLFF. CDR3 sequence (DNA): TGCGCCAGCAGCTTGGACAGCCAAACTAATGAAAAACTGTTTTTT.

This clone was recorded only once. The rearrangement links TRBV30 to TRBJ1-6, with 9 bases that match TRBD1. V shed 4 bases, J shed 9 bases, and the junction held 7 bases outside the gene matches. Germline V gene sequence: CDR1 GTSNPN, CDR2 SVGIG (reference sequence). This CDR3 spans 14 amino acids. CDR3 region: CAWNPRDRVSPLHF. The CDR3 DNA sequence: TGTGCCTGGAACCCCCGGGACAGGGTTTCACCCCTCCACTTT.

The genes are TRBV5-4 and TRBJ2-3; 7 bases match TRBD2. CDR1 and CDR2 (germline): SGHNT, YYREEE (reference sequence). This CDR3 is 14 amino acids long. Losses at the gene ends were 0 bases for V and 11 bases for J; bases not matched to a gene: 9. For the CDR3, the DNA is TGTGCCAGCAGCTTGGAGGGGAGCGGGGTGGGGCAGTATTTT. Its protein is CASSLEGSGVGQYF.

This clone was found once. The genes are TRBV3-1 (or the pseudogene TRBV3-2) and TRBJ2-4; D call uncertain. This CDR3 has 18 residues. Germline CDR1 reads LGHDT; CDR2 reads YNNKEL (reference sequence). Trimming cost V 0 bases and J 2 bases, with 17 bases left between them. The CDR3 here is CASSQDLWAIGPKNIQYF. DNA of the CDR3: TGTGCCAGCAGCCAAGATCTGTGGGCGATCGGGCCCAAAAACATTCAGTACTTC.

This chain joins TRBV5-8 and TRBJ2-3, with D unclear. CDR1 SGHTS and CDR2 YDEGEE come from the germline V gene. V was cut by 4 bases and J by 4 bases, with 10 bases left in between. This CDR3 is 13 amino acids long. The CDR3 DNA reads TGTGCCAGCAGCCCCATAGGTCCAGATACGCAGTATTTT. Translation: CASSPIGPDTQYF.

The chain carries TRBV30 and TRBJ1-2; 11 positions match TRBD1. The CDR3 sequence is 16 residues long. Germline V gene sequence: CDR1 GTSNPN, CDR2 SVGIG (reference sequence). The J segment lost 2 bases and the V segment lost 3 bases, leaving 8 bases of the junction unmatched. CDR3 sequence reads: CAWRAGTGGSNYGYTF. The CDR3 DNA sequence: TGTGCCTGGAGAGCTGGGACAGGGGGATCCAACTATGGCTACACCTTC.

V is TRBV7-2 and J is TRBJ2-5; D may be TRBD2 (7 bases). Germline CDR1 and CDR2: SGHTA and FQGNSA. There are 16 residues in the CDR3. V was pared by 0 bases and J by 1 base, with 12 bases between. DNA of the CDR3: TGTGCCAGCAGCTTAGCCATGCGGGGGCCCCAAGAGACCCAGTACTTC. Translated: CASSLAMRGPQETQYF.

CDR3 coding DNA: TGTGCCAGCAGCCCCCTGATATCGTGGGACACTAGCACAGATACGCAGTATTTT. This translates into CASSPLISWDTSTDTQYF. V usage is TRBV7-9 and J usage is TRBJ2-3; possible D gene TRBD1, 6 bases. CDR1 is SEHNR, CDR2 FQNEAQ, per germline (reference sequence). This CDR3 is 18 amino acids long. V shed 5 bases and J shed 0 bases, with 21 bases lying between them.

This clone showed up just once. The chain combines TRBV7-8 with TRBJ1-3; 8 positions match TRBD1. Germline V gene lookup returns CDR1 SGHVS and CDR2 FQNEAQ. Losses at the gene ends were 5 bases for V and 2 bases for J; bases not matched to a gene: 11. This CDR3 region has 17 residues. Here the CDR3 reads CASSPHRQGMTGNTIYF. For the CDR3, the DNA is TGTGCCAGCAGCCCCCACCGACAGGGGATGACTGGAAACACCATATATTTT.

The CDR3 sequence is CASSLQISQETQYF. CDR3 DNA sequence: TGCGCCAGCAGCTTGCAAATTTCCCAAGAGACCCAGTACTTC. This chain links TRBV5-1 with TRBJ2-5; the D is unclear. Per the germline V gene, CDR1 is SGHRS and CDR2 is YFSETQ. Trimming cost V 1 base and J 1 base, with 8 bases left between them. There are 14 residues in the CDR3.

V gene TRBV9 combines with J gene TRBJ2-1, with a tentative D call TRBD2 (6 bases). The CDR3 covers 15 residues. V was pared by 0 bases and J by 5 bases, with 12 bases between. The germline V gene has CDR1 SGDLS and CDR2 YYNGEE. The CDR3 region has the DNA TGTGCCAGCAGCGTAGGGGACTCCGGGAACAATGAGCAGTTCTTC. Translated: CASSVGDSGNNEQFF.

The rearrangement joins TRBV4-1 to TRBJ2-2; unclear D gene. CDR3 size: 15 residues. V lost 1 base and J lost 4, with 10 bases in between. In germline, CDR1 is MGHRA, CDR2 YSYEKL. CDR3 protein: CASSQVPISTGELFF. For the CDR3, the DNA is TGCGCCAGCAGCCAAGTGCCCATAAGCACCGGGGAGCTGTTTTTT.

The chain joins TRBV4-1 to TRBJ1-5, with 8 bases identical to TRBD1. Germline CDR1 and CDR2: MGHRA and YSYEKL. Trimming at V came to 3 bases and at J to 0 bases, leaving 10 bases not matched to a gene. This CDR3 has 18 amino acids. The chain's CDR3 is CASSQDWTGLYSNQPQHF. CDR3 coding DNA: TGCGCCAGCAGCCAGGATTGGACAGGGCTATATAGCAATCAGCCCCAGCATTTT.

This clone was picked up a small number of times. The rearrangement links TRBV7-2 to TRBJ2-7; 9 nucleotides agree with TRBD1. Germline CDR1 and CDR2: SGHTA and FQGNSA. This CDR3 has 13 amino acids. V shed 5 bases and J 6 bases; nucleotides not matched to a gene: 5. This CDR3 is CASSPNRGREQYF. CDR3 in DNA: TGTGCCAGCAGCCCGAACAGGGGGCGCGAGCAGTACTTC.

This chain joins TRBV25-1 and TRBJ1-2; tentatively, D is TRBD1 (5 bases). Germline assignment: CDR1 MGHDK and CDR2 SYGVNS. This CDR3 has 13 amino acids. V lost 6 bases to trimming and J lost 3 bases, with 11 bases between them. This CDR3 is CASSPPGDYGYTF. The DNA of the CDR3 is TGTGCCAGCAGCCCCCCGGGGGACTATGGCTACACCTTC.

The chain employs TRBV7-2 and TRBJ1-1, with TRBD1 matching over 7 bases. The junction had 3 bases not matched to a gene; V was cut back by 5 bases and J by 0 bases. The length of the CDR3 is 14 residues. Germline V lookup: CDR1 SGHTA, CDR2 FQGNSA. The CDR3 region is CASSTGQLNTEAFF. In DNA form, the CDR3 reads TGTGCCAGCAGCACGGGACAGTTGAACACTGAAGCTTTCTTT.

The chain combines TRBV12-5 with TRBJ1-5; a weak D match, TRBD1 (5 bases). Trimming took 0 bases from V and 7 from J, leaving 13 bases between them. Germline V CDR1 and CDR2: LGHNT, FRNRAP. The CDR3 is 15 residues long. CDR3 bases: TGTGCTAGTGGTTTGGTAGGTACAGGTGTCCAGCCCCAGCATTTT. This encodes CASGLVGTGVQPQHF.

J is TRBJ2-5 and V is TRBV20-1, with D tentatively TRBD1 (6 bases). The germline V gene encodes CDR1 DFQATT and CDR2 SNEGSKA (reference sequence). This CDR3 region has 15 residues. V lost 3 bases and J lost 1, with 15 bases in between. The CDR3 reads CSASDWGQGQETQYF. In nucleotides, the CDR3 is TGCAGTGCTAGTGACTGGGGACAAGGCCAAGAGACCCAGTACTTC.